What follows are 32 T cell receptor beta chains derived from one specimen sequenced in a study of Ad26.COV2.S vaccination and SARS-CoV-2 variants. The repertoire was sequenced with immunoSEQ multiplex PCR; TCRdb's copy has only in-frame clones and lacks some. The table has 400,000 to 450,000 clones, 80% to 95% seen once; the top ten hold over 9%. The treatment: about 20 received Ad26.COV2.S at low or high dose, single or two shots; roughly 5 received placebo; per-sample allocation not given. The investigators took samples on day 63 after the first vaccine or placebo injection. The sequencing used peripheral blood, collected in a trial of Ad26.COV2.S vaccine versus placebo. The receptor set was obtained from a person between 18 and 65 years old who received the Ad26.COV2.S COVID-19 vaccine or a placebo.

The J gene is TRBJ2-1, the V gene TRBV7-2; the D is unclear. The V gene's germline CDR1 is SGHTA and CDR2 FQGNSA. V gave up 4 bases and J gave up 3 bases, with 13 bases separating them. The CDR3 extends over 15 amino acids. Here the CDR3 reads CASSSWINNYNEQFF. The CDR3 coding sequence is TGTGCCAGCAGCTCTTGGATCAATAACTACAATGAGCAGTTCTTC.

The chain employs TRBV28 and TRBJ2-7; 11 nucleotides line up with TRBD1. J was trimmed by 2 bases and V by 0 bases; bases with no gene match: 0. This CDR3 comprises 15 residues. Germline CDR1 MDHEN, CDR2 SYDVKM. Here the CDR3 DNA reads TGTGCCAGCAGTTTATGGGGACAGGGGGCCTACGAGCAGTACTTC. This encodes CASSLWGQGAYEQYF.

The DNA for the CDR3 is TGTGCCACCAGCAGATGGACAGGGTTTACAGATACGCAGTATTTT. As protein: CATSRWTGFTDTQYF. The V and J genes are TRBV15 and TRBJ2-3; 8 bases are a match to TRBD1. The CDR3 has 15 amino acids. V shed 2 bases, J shed 3 bases, and the junction held 4 bases outside the gene matches. Germline lookup yields CDR1 LNHNV and CDR2 YYDKDF (reference sequence).

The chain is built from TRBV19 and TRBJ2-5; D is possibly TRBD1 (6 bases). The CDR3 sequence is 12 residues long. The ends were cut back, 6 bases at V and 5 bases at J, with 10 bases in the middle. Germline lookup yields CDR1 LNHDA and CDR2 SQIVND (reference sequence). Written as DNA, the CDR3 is TGTGCCAGTAGGGCCCAGGGGGAGACCCAGTACTTC. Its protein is CASRAQGETQYF. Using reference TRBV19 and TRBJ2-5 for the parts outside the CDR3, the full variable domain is DGGITQSPKYLFRKEGQNVTLSCEQNLNHDAMYWYRQDPGQGLRLIYYSQIVNDFQKGDIAEGYSVSREKKESFPLTVTSAQKNPTAFYLCASRAQGETQYFGPGTRLLVL.

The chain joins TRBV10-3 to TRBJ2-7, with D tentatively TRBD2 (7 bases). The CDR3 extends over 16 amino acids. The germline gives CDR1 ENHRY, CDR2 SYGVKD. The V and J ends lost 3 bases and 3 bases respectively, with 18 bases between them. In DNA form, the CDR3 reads TGTGCCATCAGTGACCCTTTAGGGGGAGGGAACTACGAGCAGTACTTC. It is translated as CAISDPLGGGNYEQYF.

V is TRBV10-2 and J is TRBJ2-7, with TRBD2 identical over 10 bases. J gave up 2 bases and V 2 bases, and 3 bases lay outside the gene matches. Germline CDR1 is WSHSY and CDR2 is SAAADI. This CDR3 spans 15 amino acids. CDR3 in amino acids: CASSEQGTSAYEQYF. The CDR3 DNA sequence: TGCGCCAGCAGTGAGCAGGGGACTAGCGCCTACGAGCAGTACTTC.

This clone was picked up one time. The DNA for the CDR3 is TGTGCCAGCAGCAAAGGGACTAGCGGGAACACCGGGGAGCTGTTTTTT. This encodes CASSKGTSGNTGELFF. The chain couples TRBV21-1 to TRBJ2-2; the table's D call TRBD2 went unverified against the DNA. TRBV21-1 constitutes a pseudogene. The CDR3 has 16 amino acids.

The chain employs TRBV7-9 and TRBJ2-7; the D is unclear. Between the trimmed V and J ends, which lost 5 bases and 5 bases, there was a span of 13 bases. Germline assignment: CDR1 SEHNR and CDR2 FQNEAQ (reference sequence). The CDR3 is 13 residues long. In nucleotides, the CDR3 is TGTGCCAGCAGCCCAGGAGTAGCAGACGAGCAGTACTTC. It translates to CASSPGVADEQYF.

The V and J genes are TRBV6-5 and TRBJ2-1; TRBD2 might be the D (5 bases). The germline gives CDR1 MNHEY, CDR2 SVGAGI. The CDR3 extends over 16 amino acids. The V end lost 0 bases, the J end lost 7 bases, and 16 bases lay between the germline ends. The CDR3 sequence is CASSYSSLVGGNEQFF. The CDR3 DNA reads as TGTGCCAGCAGTTACTCCAGTCTCGTCGGCGGGAATGAGCAGTTCTTC.

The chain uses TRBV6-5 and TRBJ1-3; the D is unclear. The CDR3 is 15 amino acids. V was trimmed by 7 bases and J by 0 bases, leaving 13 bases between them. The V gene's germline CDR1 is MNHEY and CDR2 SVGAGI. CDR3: CASTTEPYSGNTIYF. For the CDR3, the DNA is TGTGCCAGCACTACAGAACCCTACTCTGGAAACACCATATATTTT.

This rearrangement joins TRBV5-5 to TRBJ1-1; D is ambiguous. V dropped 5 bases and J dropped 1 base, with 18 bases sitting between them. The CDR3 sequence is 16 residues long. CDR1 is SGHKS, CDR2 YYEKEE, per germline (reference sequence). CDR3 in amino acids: CASSVGPRARNTEAFF. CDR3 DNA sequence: TGTGCCAGCAGTGTCGGGCCCCGGGCAAGGAACACTGAAGCTTTCTTT.

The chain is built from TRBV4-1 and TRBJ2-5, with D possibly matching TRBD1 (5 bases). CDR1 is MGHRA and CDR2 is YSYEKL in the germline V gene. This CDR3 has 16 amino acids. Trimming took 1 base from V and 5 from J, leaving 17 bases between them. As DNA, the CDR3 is TGCGCCAGCAGCCAAGTACCTGGACATATCGGGGAGACCCAGTACTTC. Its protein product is CASSQVPGHIGETQYF.

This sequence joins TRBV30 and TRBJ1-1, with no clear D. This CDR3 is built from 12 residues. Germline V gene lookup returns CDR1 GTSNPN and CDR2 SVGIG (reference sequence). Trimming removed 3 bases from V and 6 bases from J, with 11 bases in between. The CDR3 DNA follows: TGTGCCTGGAGCCGTTGGAGGGCTGAAGCTTTCTTT. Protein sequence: CAWSRWRAEAFF.

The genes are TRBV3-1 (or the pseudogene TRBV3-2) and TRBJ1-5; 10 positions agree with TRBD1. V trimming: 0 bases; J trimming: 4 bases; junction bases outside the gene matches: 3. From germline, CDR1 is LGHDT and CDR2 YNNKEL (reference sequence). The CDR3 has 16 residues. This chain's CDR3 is CASSQDGGQGNQPQHF. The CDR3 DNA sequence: TGTGCCAGCAGCCAAGATGGGGGACAGGGGAATCAGCCCCAGCATTTT.

This CDR3 is CASSQERTGWGDISNQPQHF. The CDR3 DNA sequence: TGCGCCAGCAGCCAAGAGAGGACAGGCTGGGGGGATATAAGCAATCAGCCCCAGCATTTT. The chain has TRBV4-1 and TRBJ1-5; 7 bases agree with TRBD1. Trimming took 0 bases from V and 1 from J; bases not matched to a gene: 15. Germline-derived CDR1 and CDR2 are MGHRA and YSYEKL. CDR3 length equals 20 residues.

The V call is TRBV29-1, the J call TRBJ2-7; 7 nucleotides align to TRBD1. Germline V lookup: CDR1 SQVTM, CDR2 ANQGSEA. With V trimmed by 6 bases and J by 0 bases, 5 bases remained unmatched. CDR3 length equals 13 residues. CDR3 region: CSVWTGSSYEQYF. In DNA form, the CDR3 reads TGCAGCGTGTGGACAGGAAGCTCCTACGAGCAGTACTTC.

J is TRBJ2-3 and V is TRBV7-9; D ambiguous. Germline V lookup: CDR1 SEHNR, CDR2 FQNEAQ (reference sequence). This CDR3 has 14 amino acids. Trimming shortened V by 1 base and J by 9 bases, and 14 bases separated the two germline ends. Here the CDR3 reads CASSLVGRSKTQYF. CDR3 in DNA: TGTGCCAGCAGCTTAGTAGGTCGGAGTAAGACGCAGTATTTT.

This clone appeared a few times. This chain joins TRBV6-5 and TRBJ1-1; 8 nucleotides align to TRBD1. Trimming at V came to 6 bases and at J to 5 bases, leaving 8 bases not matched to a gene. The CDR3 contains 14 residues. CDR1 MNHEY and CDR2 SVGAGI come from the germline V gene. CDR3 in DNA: TGTGCCAGCAGAGAGGACAGGGCGGGGACTGAAGCTTTCTTT. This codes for CASREDRAGTEAFF.

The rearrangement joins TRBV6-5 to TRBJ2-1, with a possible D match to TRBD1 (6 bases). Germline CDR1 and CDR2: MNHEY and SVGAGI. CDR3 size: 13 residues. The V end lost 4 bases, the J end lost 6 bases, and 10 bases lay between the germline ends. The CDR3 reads CASSLTGSNEQFF. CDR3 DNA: TGTGCCAGCAGTTTGACAGGCAGCAATGAGCAGTTCTTC.

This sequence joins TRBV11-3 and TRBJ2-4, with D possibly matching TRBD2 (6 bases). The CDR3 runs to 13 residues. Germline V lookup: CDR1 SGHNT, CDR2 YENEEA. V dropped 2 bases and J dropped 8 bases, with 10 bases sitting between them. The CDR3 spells CASSLFGGDIQYF. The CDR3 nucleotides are TGTGCCAGCAGCTTATTCGGGGGAGACATTCAGTACTTC. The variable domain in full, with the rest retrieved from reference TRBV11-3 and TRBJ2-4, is EAGVVQSPRYKIIEKKQPVAFWCNPISGHNTLYWYLQNLGQGPELLIRYENEEAVDDSQLPKDRFSAERLKGVDSTLKIQPAELGDSAVYLCASSLFGGDIQYFGAGTRLSVL.

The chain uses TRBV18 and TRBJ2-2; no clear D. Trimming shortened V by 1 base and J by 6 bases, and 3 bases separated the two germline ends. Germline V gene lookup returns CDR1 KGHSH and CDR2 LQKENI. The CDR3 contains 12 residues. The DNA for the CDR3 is TGTGCCAGCTCACCACTTTCCGGGGAGCTGTTTTTT. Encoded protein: CASSPLSGELFF.

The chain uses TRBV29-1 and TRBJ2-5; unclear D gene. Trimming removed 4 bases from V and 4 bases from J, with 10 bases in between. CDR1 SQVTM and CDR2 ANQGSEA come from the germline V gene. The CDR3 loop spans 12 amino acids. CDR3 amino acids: CSVGWSIETQYF. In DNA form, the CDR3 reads TGCAGCGTTGGGTGGAGTATAGAGACCCAGTACTTC. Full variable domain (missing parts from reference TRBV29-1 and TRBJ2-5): SAVISQKPSRDICQRGTSLTIQCQVDSQVTMMFWYRQQPGQSLTLIATANQGSEATYESGFVIDKFPISRPNLTFSTLTVSNMSPEDSSIYLCSVGWSIETQYFGPGTRLLVL.

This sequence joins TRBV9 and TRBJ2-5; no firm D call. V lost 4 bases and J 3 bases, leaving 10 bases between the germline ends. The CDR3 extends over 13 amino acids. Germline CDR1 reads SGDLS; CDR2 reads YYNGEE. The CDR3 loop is CASSRAIEETQYF. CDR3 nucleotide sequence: TGTGCCAGCAGCCGGGCTATCGAAGAGACCCAGTACTTC.

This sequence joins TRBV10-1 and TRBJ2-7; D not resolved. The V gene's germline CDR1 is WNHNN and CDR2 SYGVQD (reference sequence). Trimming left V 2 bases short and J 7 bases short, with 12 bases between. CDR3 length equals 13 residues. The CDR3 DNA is TGCGCCAGCAGTGAGCAAGGATTTCGGGAGCAGTACTTC. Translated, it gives CASSEQGFREQYF.

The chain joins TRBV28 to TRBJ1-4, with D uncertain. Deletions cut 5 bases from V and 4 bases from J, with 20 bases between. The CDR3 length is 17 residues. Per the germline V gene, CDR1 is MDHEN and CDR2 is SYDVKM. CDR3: CASSTSSAGYNNEKLFF. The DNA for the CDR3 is TGTGCCAGCAGTACCTCTTCCGCGGGATACAATAATGAAAAACTGTTTTTT.

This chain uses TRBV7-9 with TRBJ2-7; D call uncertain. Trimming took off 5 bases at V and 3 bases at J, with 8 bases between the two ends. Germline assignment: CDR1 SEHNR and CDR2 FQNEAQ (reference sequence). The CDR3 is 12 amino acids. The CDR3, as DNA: TGTGCCAGCAGCCAAGGATTCTACGAGCAGTACTTC. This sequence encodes CASSQGFYEQYF. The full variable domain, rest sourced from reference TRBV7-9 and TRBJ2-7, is DTGVSQNPRHKITKRGQNVTFRCDPISEHNRLYWYRQTLGQGPEFLTYFQNEAQLEKSRLLSDRFSAERPKGSFSTLEIQRTEQGDSAMYLCASSQGFYEQYFGPGTRLTVT.

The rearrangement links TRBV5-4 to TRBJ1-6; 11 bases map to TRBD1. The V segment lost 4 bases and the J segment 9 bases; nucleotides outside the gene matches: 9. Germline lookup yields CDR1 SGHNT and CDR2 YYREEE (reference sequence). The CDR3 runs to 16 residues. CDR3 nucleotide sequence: TGTGCCAGCAGCGCGGACAGGGGGCAACTCTCTTCACCCCTCCACTTT. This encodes CASSADRGQLSSPLHF. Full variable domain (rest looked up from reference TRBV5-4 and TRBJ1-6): ETGVTQSPTHLIKTRGQQVTLRCSSQSGHNTVSWYQQALGQGPQFIFQYYREEENGRGNFPPRFSGLQFPNYSSELNVNALELDDSALYLCASSADRGQLSSPLHFGNGTRLTVT.

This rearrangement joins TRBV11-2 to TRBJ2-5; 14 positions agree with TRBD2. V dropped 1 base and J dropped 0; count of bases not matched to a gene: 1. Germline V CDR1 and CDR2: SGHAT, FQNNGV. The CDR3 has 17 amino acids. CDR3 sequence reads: CASSLGTSGGYQETQYF. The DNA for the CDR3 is TGTGCCAGCAGCTTAGGGACTAGCGGGGGGTACCAAGAGACCCAGTACTTC.

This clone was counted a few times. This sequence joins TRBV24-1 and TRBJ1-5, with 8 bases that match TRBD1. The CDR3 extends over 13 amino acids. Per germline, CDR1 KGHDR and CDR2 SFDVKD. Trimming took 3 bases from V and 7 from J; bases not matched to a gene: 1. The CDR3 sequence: CATSDRTGQPQHF. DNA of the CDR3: TGTGCCACCAGTGATAGGACAGGGCAGCCCCAGCATTTT.

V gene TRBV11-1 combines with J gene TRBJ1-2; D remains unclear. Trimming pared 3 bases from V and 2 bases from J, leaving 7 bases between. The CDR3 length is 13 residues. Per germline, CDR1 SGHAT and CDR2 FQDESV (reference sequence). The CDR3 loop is CASSFEGNYGYTF. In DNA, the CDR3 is TGTGCCAGCAGCTTTGAGGGAAACTATGGCTACACCTTC.

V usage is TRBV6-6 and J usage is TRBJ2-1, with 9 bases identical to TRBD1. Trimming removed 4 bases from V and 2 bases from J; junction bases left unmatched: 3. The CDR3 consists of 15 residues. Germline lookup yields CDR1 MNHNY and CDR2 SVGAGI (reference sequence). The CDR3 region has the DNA TGTGCCAGCAGTTCCCGGACAGGGGCCTACAATGAGCAGTTCTTC. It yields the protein CASSSRTGAYNEQFF.

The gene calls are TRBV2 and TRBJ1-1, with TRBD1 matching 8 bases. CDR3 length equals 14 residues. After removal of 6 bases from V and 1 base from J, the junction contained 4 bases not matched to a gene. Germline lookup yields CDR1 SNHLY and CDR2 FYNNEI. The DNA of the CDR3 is TGTGCCAGCAGCCTCACAGGGGGGAACACTGAAGCTTTCTTT. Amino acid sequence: CASSLTGGNTEAFF.